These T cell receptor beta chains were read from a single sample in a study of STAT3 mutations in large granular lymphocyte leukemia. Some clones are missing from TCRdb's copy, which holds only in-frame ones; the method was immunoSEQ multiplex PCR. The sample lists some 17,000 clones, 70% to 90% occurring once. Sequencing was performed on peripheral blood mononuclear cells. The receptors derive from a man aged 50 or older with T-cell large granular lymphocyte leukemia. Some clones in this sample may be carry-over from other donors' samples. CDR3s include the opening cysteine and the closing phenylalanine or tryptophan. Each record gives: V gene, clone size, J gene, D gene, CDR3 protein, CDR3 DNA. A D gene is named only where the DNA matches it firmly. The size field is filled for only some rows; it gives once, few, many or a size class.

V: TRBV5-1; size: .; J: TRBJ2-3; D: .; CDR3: CASSSTRISTDTQYF; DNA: TGCGCCAGCAGCTCTACTAGAATCAGCACAGATACGCAGTATTTT
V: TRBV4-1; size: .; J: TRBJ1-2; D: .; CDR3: CASSQQSGYGYTF; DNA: TGCGCCAGCAGCCAACAGTCAGGCTATGGCTACACCTTC
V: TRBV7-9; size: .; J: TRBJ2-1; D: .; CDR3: CASSSRQVADNEQFF; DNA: TGTGCCAGCAGCTCCCGCCAGGTAGCCGATAATGAGCAGTTCTTC
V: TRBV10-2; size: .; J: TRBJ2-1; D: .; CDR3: CASSEGSSYNEQFF; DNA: TGCGCCAGCAGTGAAGGGAGCTCCTACAATGAGCAGTTCTTC
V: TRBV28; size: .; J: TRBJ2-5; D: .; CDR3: CASRPSQETQYF; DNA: TGTGCCAGCAGGCCTAGCCAAGAGACCCAGTACTTC
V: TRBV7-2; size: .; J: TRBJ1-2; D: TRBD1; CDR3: CASSNWGQGLGGYTF; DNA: TGTGCCAGCAGCAATTGGGGACAGGGGCTCGGTGGCTACACCTTC
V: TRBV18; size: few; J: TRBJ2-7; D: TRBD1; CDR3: CASSPDGTGTEQYF; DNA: TGTGCCAGCTCACCGGACGGGACAGGGACCGAGCAGTACTTC
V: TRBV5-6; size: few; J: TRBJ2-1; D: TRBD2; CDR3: CASSLVGSGRARNEQFF; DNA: TGTGCCAGCAGCTTGGTTGGTAGCGGGAGGGCGAGGAATGAGCAGTTCTTC
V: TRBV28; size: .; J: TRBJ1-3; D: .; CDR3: CASRPFSGNTIYF; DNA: TGTGCCAGTAGACCGTTCTCTGGAAACACCATATATTTT
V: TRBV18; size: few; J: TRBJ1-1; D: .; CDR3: CASSPPGGARNTEAFF; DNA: TGTGCCAGCTCACCACCGGGGGGCGCGAGGAACACTGAAGCTTTCTTT
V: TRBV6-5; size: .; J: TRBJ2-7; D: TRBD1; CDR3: CASGTGPYEQYF; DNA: TGTGCCAGCGGGACAGGGCCCTACGAGCAGTACTTC
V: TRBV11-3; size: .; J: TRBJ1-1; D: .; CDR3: CASSAEGGRTEAFF; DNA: TGTGCCAGCAGCGCCGAGGGGGGGCGGACTGAAGCTTTCTTT
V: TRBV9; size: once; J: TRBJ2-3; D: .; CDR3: CASSVGGAKADTQYF; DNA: TGTGCCAGCAGCGTAGGAGGGGCTAAGGCAGATACGCAGTATTTT
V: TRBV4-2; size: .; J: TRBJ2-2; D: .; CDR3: CASKGAFNRLGELFF; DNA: TGTGCCAGCAAAGGGGCTTTTAATCGGCTCGGGGAGCTGTTTTTT
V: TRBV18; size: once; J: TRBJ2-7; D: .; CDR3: CASSLDLLRAGNEQYF; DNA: TGTGCCAGCTCACTGGACCTCTTACGAGCAGGCAACGAGCAGTACTTC
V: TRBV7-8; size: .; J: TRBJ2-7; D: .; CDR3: CASSLSQTASGEQYF; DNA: TGTGCCAGCAGCTTAAGTCAGACTGCAAGTGGGGAGCAGTACTTC
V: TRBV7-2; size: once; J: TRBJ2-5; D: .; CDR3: CASSLAYRVTETQYF; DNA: TGTGCCAGCAGCTTAGCGTACAGGGTAACAGAGACCCAGTACTTC
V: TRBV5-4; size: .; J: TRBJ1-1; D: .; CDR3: CASSVSYNTEAFF; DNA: TGTGCCAGCAGCGTAAGTTACAACACTGAAGCTTTCTTT
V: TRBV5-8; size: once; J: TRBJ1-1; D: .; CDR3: CASSGGAHTAEAFF; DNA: TGTGCCAGCAGCGGGGGGGCTCACACGGCTGAAGCTTTCTTT
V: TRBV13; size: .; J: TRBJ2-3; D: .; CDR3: CASSPYLGGLNTDTQYF; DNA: TGTGCCAGCAGCCCGTATCTGGGCGGACTAAACACAGATACGCAGTATTTT
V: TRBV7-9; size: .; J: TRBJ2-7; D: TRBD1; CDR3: CASSSRDRGREQYF; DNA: TGTGCCAGCAGCTCCCGGGACAGGGGGCGGGAGCAGTACTTC
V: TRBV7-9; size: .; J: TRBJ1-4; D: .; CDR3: CASSPLDEKLFF; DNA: TGTGCCAGCAGCCCACTGGATGAAAAACTGTTTTTT
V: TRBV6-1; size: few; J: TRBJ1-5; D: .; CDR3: CASRTVSNQPQHF; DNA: TGTGCCAGCAGGACAGTTTCTAATCAGCCCCAGCATTTT
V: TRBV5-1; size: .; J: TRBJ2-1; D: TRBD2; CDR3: CASSLAGLAGVNEQFF; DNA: TGCGCCAGCAGCTTGGCCGGACTAGCGGGAGTTAATGAGCAGTTCTTC
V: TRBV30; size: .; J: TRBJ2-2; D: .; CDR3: CAWGAIRGGELFF; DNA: TGTGCCTGGGGGGCTATACGGGGCGGGGAGCTGTTTTTT
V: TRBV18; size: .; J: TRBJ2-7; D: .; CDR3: CASSPTGSEIYEQYF; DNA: TGTGCCAGCTCACCAACGGGGTCCGAAATCTACGAGCAGTACTTC
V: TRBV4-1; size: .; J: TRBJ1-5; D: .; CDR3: CASSQTYTASNQPQHF; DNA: TGCGCCAGCAGCCAAACATATACAGCTAGCAATCAGCCCCAGCATTTT
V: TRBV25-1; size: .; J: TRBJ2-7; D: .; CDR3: CASSDPSRYEQYF; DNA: TGTGCCAGCAGTGACCCCTCTCGATACGAGCAGTACTTC
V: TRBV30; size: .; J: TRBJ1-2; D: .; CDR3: CAWSVYSQGGDGYTF; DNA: TGTGCCTGGAGTGTATATTCTCAGGGCGGGGATGGCTACACCTTC
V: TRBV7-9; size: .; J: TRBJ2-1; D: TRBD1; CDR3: CASSSAEGTGHNEQFF; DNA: TGTGCCAGCAGCTCTGCCGAAGGGACAGGGCACAATGAGCAGTTCTTC
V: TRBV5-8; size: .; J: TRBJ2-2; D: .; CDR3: CASSLAWGSELFF; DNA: TGTGCCAGCAGCTTGGCTTGGGGCAGCGAGCTGTTTTTT
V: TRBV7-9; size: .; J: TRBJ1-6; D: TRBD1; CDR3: CASTQGATSPLHF; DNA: TGTGCCAGCACTCAGGGGGCTACTTCACCCCTCCACTTT
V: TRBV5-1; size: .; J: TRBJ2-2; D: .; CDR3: CASSLAVQGAGELFF; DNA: TGCGCCAGCAGCTTGGCCGTGCAGGGTGCCGGGGAGCTGTTTTTT
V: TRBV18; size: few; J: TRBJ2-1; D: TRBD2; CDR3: CASSPPGTSFKEQFF; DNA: TGTGCCAGCTCACCACCCGGGACTAGCTTCAAGGAGCAGTTCTTC
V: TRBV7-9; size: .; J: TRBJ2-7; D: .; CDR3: CASSLGTGFPEQYF; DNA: TGTGCCAGCAGCTTAGGAACAGGGTTTCCCGAGCAGTACTTC
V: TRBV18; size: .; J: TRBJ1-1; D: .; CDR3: CASSQGPGVREAFF; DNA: TGTGCCAGCTCACAGGGGCCTGGCGTGCGGGAAGCTTTCTTT
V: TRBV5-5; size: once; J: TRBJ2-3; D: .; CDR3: CASSLSWTRRDTQYF; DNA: TGTGCCAGCAGCTTGTCCTGGACAAGGAGAGATACGCAGTATTTT
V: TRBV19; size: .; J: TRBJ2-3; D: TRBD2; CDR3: CASTNRGGVPTDTQYF; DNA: TGTGCCAGTACCAACCGCGGGGGGGTTCCCACAGATACGCAGTATTTT
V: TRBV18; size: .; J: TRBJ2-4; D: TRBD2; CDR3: CASSPRTSDYKNIQYF; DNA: TGTGCCAGCTCACCACGGACTAGCGACTATAAAAACATTCAGTACTTC
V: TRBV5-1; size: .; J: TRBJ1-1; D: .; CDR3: CASSRDWGAEAFF; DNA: TGCGCCAGCAGCCGTGACTGGGGCGCTGAAGCTTTCTTT
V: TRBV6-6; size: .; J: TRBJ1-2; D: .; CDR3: CASSPNINEAYGYTF; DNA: TGTGCCAGCAGCCCAAATATCAACGAGGCCTATGGCTACACCTTC
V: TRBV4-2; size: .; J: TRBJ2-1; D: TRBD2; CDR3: CASSPGGSGGSDEQFF; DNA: TGTGCCAGCAGCCCCGGGGGTAGCGGGGGGAGTGATGAGCAGTTCTTC
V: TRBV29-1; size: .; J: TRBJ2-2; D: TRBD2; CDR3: CSVGGLAGDAGELFF; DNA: TGCAGCGTGGGGGGGCTAGCGGGAGACGCCGGGGAGCTGTTTTTT
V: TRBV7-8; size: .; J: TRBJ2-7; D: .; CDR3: CASSLDRAREQYF; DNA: TGTGCCAGCAGCTTAGACAGGGCCCGGGAGCAGTACTTC
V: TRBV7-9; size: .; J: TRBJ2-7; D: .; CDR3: CASSIGQSYEQYF; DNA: TGTGCCAGCAGCATCGGACAGTCCTACGAGCAGTACTTC
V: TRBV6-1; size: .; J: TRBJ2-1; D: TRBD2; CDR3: CASSDSGGYDEQFF; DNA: TGTGCCAGCAGTGATAGCGGGGGATATGATGAGCAGTTCTTC
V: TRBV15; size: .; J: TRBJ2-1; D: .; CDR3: CATSKGRDNEQFF; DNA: TGTGCCACCAGCAAAGGGAGAGACAATGAGCAGTTCTTC
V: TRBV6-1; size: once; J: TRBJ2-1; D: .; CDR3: CASSGAVEQFF; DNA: TGTGCCAGCAGTGGTGCAGTTGAGCAGTTCTTC
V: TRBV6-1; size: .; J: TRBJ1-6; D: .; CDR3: CASSQGGNSPLHF; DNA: TGTGCCAGCAGTCAAGGGGGTAATTCACCCCTCCACTTT
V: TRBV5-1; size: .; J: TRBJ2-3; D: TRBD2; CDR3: CASSPGTSGRTDTQYF; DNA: TGCGCCAGCAGCCCGGGTACTAGCGGGAGGACAGATACGCAGTATTTT